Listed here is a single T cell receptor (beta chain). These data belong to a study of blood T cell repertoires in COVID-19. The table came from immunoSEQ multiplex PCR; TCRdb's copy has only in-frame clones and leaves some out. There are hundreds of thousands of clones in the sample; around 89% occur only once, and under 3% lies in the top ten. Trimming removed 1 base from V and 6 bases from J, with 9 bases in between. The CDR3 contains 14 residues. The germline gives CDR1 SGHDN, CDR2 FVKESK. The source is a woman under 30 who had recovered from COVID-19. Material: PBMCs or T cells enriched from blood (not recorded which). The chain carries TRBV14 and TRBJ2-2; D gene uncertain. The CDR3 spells CASSQVMGPGELFF. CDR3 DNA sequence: TGTGCCAGCAGCCAAGTTATGGGCCCCGGGGAGCTGTTTTTT.